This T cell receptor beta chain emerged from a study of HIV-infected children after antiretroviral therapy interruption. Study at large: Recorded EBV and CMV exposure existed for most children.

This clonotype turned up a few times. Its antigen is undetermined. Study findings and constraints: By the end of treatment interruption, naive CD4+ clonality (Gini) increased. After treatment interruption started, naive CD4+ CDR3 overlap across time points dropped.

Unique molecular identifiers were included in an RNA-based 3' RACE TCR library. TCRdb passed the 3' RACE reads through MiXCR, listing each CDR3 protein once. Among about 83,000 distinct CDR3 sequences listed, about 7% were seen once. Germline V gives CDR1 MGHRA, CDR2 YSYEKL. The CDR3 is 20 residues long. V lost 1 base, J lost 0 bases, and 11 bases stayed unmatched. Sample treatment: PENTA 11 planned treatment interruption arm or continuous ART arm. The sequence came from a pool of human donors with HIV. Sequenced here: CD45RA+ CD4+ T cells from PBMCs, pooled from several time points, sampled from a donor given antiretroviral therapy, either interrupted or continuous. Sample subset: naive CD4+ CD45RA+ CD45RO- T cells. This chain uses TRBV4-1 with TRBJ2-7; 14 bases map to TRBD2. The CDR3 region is CASSQGAGTSGGRSSYEQYF. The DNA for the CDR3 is TGCGCCAGCAGCCAAGGAGCGGGGACTAGCGGGGGTCGGAGCTCCTACGAGCAGTACTTC.